The text below deals with one TCR beta chain. The protocol was immunoSEQ multiplex PCR, while the TCRdb copy is restricted to in-frame clones and leaves out a portion. The sample lists under 300,000 clones, 83% occurring once. The ends were cut back, 4 bases at V and 3 bases at J, with 9 bases in the middle. This CDR3 spans 13 amino acids. The data originate from a study of blood T cell repertoires in COVID-19. About the research overall: T cells, B-cell-depleted T cells, or PBMCs supplied cDNA or gDNA.

The V gene is TRBV12-3 or TRBV12-4, the J gene TRBJ1-1; possible D gene TRBD1, 5 bases. The sequence was obtained from a man aged 80 or over with acute or convalescent COVID-19. Sequenced input: peripheral blood. CDR3 sequence reads: CASSSGSYTEAFF. CDR3 nucleotide sequence: TGTGCCAGCAGTTCAGGGTCGTACACTGAAGCTTTCTTT.